This TCR beta chain was sequenced during a study of blood T cell repertoires in COVID-19. As for the study in general: The United States, Italy and Spain were the sources of the acute and convalescent COVID-19 samples. Nucleic acid was either cDNA or gDNA, and it came from T cells, B-cell-depleted T cells, or PBMCs.

The ends were cut back, 6 bases at V and 3 bases at J, with 24 bases in the middle. The V gene's germline CDR1 is MDHEN and CDR2 SYDVKM. This CDR3 comprises 18 residues. Original handling: The authors estimated nucleated cell counts from reference gene primer amplification. Assay used: immunoSEQ multiplex PCR; TCRdb lists only in-frame clones, some missing. D and trimming come from the DNA, and the V and J calls and clone size come from that table. The data show 90,000 to 100,000 clones, roughly 82% seen once. The source material was peripheral blood. The chain couples TRBV28 to TRBJ2-4; D might be TRBD2 (7 bases). The sequence was obtained from an elderly man with acute or convalescent COVID-19. The CDR3 DNA reads TGTGCCAGCAGCCAAGGGGGTAGGCGGGAGCGGGTCAAAAACATTCAGTACTTC. It yields the protein CASSQGGRRERVKNIQYF.